This TCR beta chain stems from a study of regulatory T cells in long-lasting Graves disease. Time point given: newly diagnosed GD, antithyroid drugs for less than 3 months. Making the TCR library involved RNA that had been extracted from PBMCs. The EDTA tubes were filled with 8 to 9.5 milliliters of drawn peripheral blood. J lost 3 bases, V lost 4 bases, and 1 base had no gene match. The length of the CDR3 is 13 residues. Germline V CDR1 and CDR2: MDHEN, SYDVKM. Arm-PCR with iRepertoire HTBI primers amplified the CDR3 regions for these TCR beta libraries. TCRdb re-derived calls from the multiplex PCR reads in MiXCR, one entry per CDR3 protein. This sample has around 460,000 distinct CDR3 sequences, with 14% found just once. The same data also contributed to another study, on T cells in Graves' hyperthyroidism and ophthalmopathy. That paper notes: Not enrolled were patients with uncontrolled infection, other autoimmune disease, pregnancy or lactation. Clinical symptoms, serum thyroxine and TRAb, thyroid ultrasound and orbital computed tomography were used for the diagnoses.

The clonotype originates from a woman in her forties or fifties with Graves disease. This sequence joins TRBV28 and TRBJ1-2; 8 nucleotides align to TRBD1. The specimen was peripheral blood mononuclear cells (PBMCs), collected at new diagnosis, from a patient treated with antithyroid drugs. The CDR3, as DNA: TGTGCCAGCAGTTCAGGGGGCTACTATGGCTACACCTTC. Amino acid sequence: CASSSGGYYGYTF.